This T cell receptor (beta chain) was found in a study of radiotherapy plus CTLA-4 blockade in lung cancer. Study overall: Patients showed objective responses in 18% of cases, and disease control was achieved by about 31%. Study-level results: Among blood TCR repertoires after radiotherapy plus ipilimumab, tumor-derived clones expanded.

Clones were sequenced by immunoSEQ multiplex PCR, and TCRdb holds only the in-frame ones, with some missing. This sample carries 55,000 to 80,000 clones, approximately 78% of them seen once, and the ten largest clones take about 6.7%. V gave up 1 base and J gave up 6 bases, with 9 bases separating them. Germline V gene sequence: CDR1 KGHSH, CDR2 LQKENI. The CDR3 has 14 residues. In the case of this clone: Its antigen remains unknown.

The V call is TRBV18, the J call TRBJ2-2, with D hard to call. The TCR comes from a human donor with non-small cell lung cancer who had a complete response to radiotherapy plus ipilimumab. This material consisted of peripheral blood, taken from a patient treated with radiotherapy plus ipilimumab. The CDR3 reads CASSPRGSPGELFF. CDR3 nucleotides: TGTGCCAGCTCACCACGTGGTTCCCCCGGGGAGCTGTTTTTT.